The source of this TCR beta chain is a study of shared T cell receptors in the human thymus. With respect to this clone: Other DNA variants within this sample encode the same CDR3.

Measured with immunoSEQ multiplex PCR; TCRdb has only the in-frame clones, and not every one. The sample records hundreds of thousands of clones, approximately 89% being singletons. Between the trimmed V and J ends, which lost 5 bases and 2 bases, there was a span of 9 bases. The CDR3 loop spans 13 amino acids. CDR1 and CDR2 from the germline V gene are MDHEN and SYDVKM. This sample was also put to use in a study of human thymus T cells.

The genes are TRBV28 and TRBJ1-1, with a weak D call TRBD1 (6 bases). The receptor comes from a boy younger than two with a congenital heart defect. Sequenced: thymocytes. The DNA of the CDR3 is TGTGCCAGCAGTCTACAGGGAAACACTGAAGCTTTCTTT. Amino acid sequence: CASSLQGNTEAFF.